Listed below are T cell receptor beta chains from one sample, sequenced in a study of early T cells in non-severe SARS-CoV-2 infection. TCRdb ran MiXCR on the 5' RACE reads and lists one entry per CDR3 protein. The sample has under 60,000 distinct CDR3 sequences; over 5% are singletons. What was sequenced was whole blood. The source is an adult who was a healthcare worker with PCR-confirmed SARS-CoV-2 infection or an uninfected control (not recorded which). Each CDR3 is given with its conserved first and last residue. The D gene is left open where the match is weak. Some rows mark clone size as missing; the rest say once, few, many or name a class of expanded clone.

j_call cdr3_length v_call d_call clone_size cdr3_nt cdr3_aa
TRBJ1-2 13 TRBV7-2 TRBD1 many TGTGCCAGCAGCACAGGGGGGCACTATGGCTACACCTTC CASSTGGHYGYTF
TRBJ2-1 10 TRBV28 . many TGTGCCAGCAGTTACAATGAGCAGTTCTTC CASSYNEQFF
TRBJ2-7 13 TRBV7-8 TRBD1 many TGTGCCAGCAGAACCGGGACAGGGAGCGAGCAGTACTTC CASRTGTGSEQYF
TRBJ1-1 13 TRBV11-1 . few TGTGCCAGCAGCTTCAGGGGAAGCACTGAAGCTTTCTTT CASSFRGSTEAFF
TRBJ1-2 11 TRBV20-1 . many TGCAGTGCTAGTCCCAGGATGGGCTACACCTTC CSASPRMGYTF
TRBJ2-3 17 TRBV7-2 . few TGTGCCAGCACCCAGATCGGTTGGGCGGGACGAACCGCCACGCAGTATTTT CASTQIGWAGRTATQYF
TRBJ2-7 15 TRBV7-2 . many TGTGCCAGCAGCTACCGGATAGGGGGAGTGTGGGAGCAGTACTTC CASSYRIGGVWEQYF
TRBJ2-5 13 TRBV24-1 . few TGTGCCACCAGTGATACCCTGAAAGAGACCCAGTACTTC CATSDTLKETQYF
TRBJ1-5 13 TRBV7-9 TRBD1 . TGTGCCAGCAGCTCGGACAGGAATCAGCCCCAGCATTTT CASSSDRNQPQHF
TRBJ2-4 16 TRBV6-5 . . TGTGCCAGCAGCAAATCCCCGACGGGAGCCAAAAACATTCAGTACTTC CASSKSPTGAKNIQYF
TRBJ2-5 16 TRBV7-9 TRBD2 many TGTGCCAGCAGCTTTAATCGCGGGAGAGGGCAAGAGACCCAGTACTTC CASSFNRGRGQETQYF
TRBJ2-1 16 TRBV29-1 TRBD2 many TGCAGCGTTGAAGGGGCTAGCGGGAGTCCCTACAATGAGCAGTTCTTC CSVEGASGSPYNEQFF
TRBJ1-5 13 TRBV29-1 . many TGCAGCATCCGGGTCTCCTCGGGCCAGCCCCAGCATTTT CSIRVSSGQPQHF
TRBJ1-5 14 TRBV7-8 . medium-sized TGTGCCAGCAGCTTCCGGACACAAGATCAGCCCCAGCATTTT CASSFRTQDQPQHF
TRBJ2-5 16 TRBV7-9 TRBD2 many TGTGCCAGCAGCCTAGGATCGACTAGCGGGGGCAAGACCCAGTACTTC CASSLGSTSGGKTQYF
TRBJ2-3 15 TRBV7-2 . . TGTGCCAGCAGCTTGAACAGGCCGCGGACGCATACGCAGTATTTT CASSLNRPRTHTQYF
TRBJ2-5 14 TRBV7-2 . many TGTGCCAGCAGCTTAGCTTCAGGGTTGGAGACCCAGTACTTC CASSLASGLETQYF
TRBJ1-4 19 TRBV6-5 . . TGTGCCAGCAGTTACTCGTTCGGCCTTCTGGGGGCAACTAATGAAAAACTGTTTTTT CASSYSFGLLGATNEKLFF
TRBJ1-4 14 TRBV6-5 TRBD1 . TGTGCCAGCAGCAGGGGGGCCGCTAATGAAAAACTGTTTTTT CASSRGAANEKLFF
TRBJ2-7 19 TRBV11-2 TRBD2 many TGTGCCAGCAGCTTAGGGAAGACTAGCGGGAGCGATCCCTCCTACGAGCAGTACTTC CASSLGKTSGSDPSYEQYF
TRBJ1-1 12 TRBV18 TRBD1 . TGTGCCAGCTCACCGGACAGGGTAAGAGCTTTCTTT CASSPDRVRAFF
TRBJ1-5 16 TRBV7-9 . many TGTGCCAGCAGCTTAGCAGCGGGGGGCCGCAATCAGCCCCAGCATTTT CASSLAAGGRNQPQHF
TRBJ2-1 12 TRBV7-8 . few TGTGCCAGCCGTCGACGGCCACATGAGCAGTTCTTC CASRRRPHEQFF
TRBJ2-3 17 TRBV7-6 TRBD2 many TGTGCCAGCAGCTCCCCTAGCGGCAGAGCATTAACAGATACGCAGTATTTT CASSSPSGRALTDTQYF
TRBJ1-6 14 TRBV30 . many TGTGCCTGGAGGAAAGGGGGGGATGAATCACCCCTCCACTTT CAWRKGGDESPLHF
TRBJ2-7 14 TRBV11-2 TRBD2 many TGTGCCAGCAGCTCCATAGCGGGGGTCTGGGAGCAGTACTTC CASSSIAGVWEQYF
TRBJ2-1 16 TRBV7-9 . many TGTGCCAGCAGTAGCAGCAGAACTACCCCCTACAATGAGCAGTTCTTC CASSSSRTTPYNEQFF
TRBJ2-7 13 TRBV5-1 . . TGCGCCAGCAGCGACTCCCTCGCTCACGAGCAGTACTTC CASSDSLAHEQYF
TRBJ1-4 15 TRBV4-1 . many TGCGCCAGCAGCCAAGGTACGCAGGTTCAAGAAAAACTGTTTTTT CASSQGTQVQEKLFF